This TCR beta chain was identified in a study of T-cell reconstitution after alpha-beta-depleted transplantation in children. Library preparation (for TCRbeta) was performed with unique molecular identifiers. TCRdb redid the calling of the PCR reads with MiXCR, one entry per CDR3 protein. The sample includes 100,000 to 120,000 distinct CDR3 sequences, approximately 10% of them seen just once. In this sample, this clonotype turned up many times. Germline CDR1 is SGHTA and CDR2 is FQGNSA. CDR3 length: 15 residues. The germline V and J ends were trimmed by 3 bases and 3 bases, with 14 bases remaining between them.

The source is a human donor who donated a stem cell graft to a child with acute lymphoblastic leukemia. V is TRBV7-2 and J is TRBJ1-2, with a tentative D call TRBD1 (5 bases). The input for sequencing was PBMCs from the stem cell graft donor, taken from the stem cell graft. Written as DNA, the CDR3 is TGTGCCAGCAGCTTTGGGGACGGTTGGGACTATGGCTACACCTTC. This translates into CASSFGDGWDYGYTF.